What follows are 30 T cell receptor beta chains derived from one specimen sequenced in a study of blood T cell repertoires in COVID-19. TCRdb keeps only in-frame clones here, not all; method: immunoSEQ multiplex PCR. The repertoire holds over 200,000 clones, with 88% as singletons. Material: PBMCs or T cells enriched from blood (not recorded which). All receptors come from a woman younger than 45 who had been exposed to COVID-19.

This chain links TRBV3-1 (or the pseudogene TRBV3-2) with TRBJ2-3; no clear D gene. Germline loops: CDR1 LGHDT, CDR2 YNNKEL (reference sequence). CDR3 length equals 12 residues. V lost 2 bases and J lost 3, with 3 bases in between. The CDR3 here is CASSQLTDTQYF. The CDR3 bases are TGTGCCAGCAGCCAATTAACAGATACGCAGTATTTT.

This chain uses TRBV10-3 with TRBJ1-1; D is undetermined. This CDR3 contains 14 residues. CDR1 and CDR2 from the germline V gene are ENHRY and SYGVKD. Trimming removed 11 bases from V and 2 bases from J, with 18 bases in between. In DNA, the CDR3 is TGTGCCGTCCAGGAATCCACACAAAACACTGAAGCTTTCTTT. It encodes CAVQESTQNTEAFF.

The V and J genes are TRBV28 and TRBJ1-3; 9 nucleotides align to TRBD1. Trimming cost V 5 bases and J 7 bases; bases outside gene matches: 3. Per the germline V gene, CDR1 is MDHEN and CDR2 is SYDVKM. The CDR3 is 13 residues long. This CDR3 reads CASSQGQGNTIYF. Written as DNA, the CDR3 is TGTGCCAGCAGTCAGGGACAGGGTAACACCATATATTTT.

The gene calls are TRBV12-5 and TRBJ1-6; TRBD1 agrees at 7 bases. CDR3 length equals 15 residues. Germline CDR1 reads LGHNT; CDR2 reads FRNRAP. Trimming took 2 bases from V and 7 from J; bases not matched to a gene: 5. The CDR3 sequence is CASGLSQGGNSPLHF. CDR3 in DNA: TGTGCTAGTGGTTTGAGCCAGGGGGGAAATTCACCCCTCCACTTT.

The V gene is TRBV5-5, the J gene TRBJ1-2, with TRBD1 as a possible D gene (5 bases). Trimming removed 3 bases at V and 1 base at J, with 19 bases between. This CDR3 has 17 amino acids. Germline CDR1 and CDR2: SGHKS and YYEKEE (reference sequence). This CDR3 is CASSWTRASTDNYGYTF. CDR3 nucleotide sequence: TGTGCCAGCAGCTGGACCAGGGCTTCGACAGATAACTATGGCTACACCTTC.

The V and J genes are TRBV9 and TRBJ1-2, with 7 bases lining up with TRBD1. CDR3 length: 15 amino acids. CDR1 is SGDLS, CDR2 YYNGEE, per germline. Trimming cost V 3 bases and J 3 bases; bases outside gene matches: 8. The DNA for the CDR3 is TGTGCCAGCAGCGCCTCCGGGACAGTTGACTATGGCTACACCTTC. This sequence encodes CASSASGTVDYGYTF.

This clone was observed once. The gene calls are TRBV27 and TRBJ2-3; D ambiguous. The germline V gene encodes CDR1 MNHEY and CDR2 SMNVEV (reference sequence). Deletions cut 7 bases from V and 3 bases from J, with 11 bases between. CDR3 length: 13 residues. The DNA of the CDR3 is TGTGCCAGCAAGAGACACGAGACAGATACGCAGTATTTT. Amino acids: CASKRHETDTQYF.

The chain carries TRBV5-5 and TRBJ1-5; D not certain. The length of the CDR3 is 16 residues. From germline, CDR1 is SGHKS and CDR2 YYEKEE (reference sequence). The germline V and J ends were trimmed by 0 bases and 0 bases, with 10 bases remaining between them. CDR3 loop: CASSLGGSASNQPQHF. The DNA of the CDR3 is TGTGCCAGCAGCTTGGGAGGCTCGGCTAGCAATCAGCCCCAGCATTTT.

The chain joins TRBV5-3 to TRBJ1-6, with TRBD1 matching 9 bases. TRBV5-3 is recorded as an ORF, its role being uncertain. This CDR3 has 21 amino acids. Losses at the gene ends were 5 bases for V and 0 bases for J; bases not matched to a gene: 18. The CDR3 sequence: CARSPGQGQGARSSYNSPLHF. For the CDR3, the DNA is TGTGCCAGAAGTCCCGGACAGGGGCAGGGAGCTCGTAGCTCCTATAATTCACCCCTCCACTTT.

V and J are TRBV12-3 or TRBV12-4 and TRBJ1-1, with 8 nucleotides matching TRBD1. J gave up 7 bases and V 6 bases, and 7 bases lay outside the gene matches. The CDR3 totals 13 residues. The CDR3 sequence: CASRIQGVGEAFF. The CDR3 nucleotides read TGTGCCAGCAGGATACAGGGGGTGGGTGAAGCTTTCTTT.

This chain joins TRBV10-3 and TRBJ1-5; TRBD1 is a possible D gene (5 bases). This CDR3 contains 15 residues. Trimming cost V 10 bases and J 0 bases, with 16 bases left between them. Germline V gene data show CDR1 as ENHRY and CDR2 as SYGVKD. Here the CDR3 DNA reads TGTGCCACCTCTATGACAGAAGATAGCAATCAGCCCCAGCATTTT. It yields the protein CATSMTEDSNQPQHF.

The rearrangement uses TRBV11-1 and TRBJ2-5; 7 bases fit TRBD2. This CDR3 region has 16 residues. The V gene end was trimmed by 4 bases and the J gene end by 5 bases; junction bases not matched to a gene: 13. CDR1 is SGHAT, CDR2 FQDESV, per germline (reference sequence). The CDR3 bases are TGTGCCAGCAGCTCCCAGATCGGGAGGCTAGGGGAGACCCAGTACTTC. This gives the protein CASSSQIGRLGETQYF.

The rearrangement joins TRBV3-1 (or the pseudogene TRBV3-2) to TRBJ2-7; 7 positions agree with TRBD1. The CDR3 loop spans 15 amino acids. Trimming cost V 2 bases and J 3 bases; bases outside gene matches: 7. Germline lookup yields CDR1 LGHDT and CDR2 YNNKEL (reference sequence). Here the CDR3 DNA reads TGTGCCAGCAGCCAAACTACAGGGGCCCACTACGAGCAGTACTTC. Encoded protein: CASSQTTGAHYEQYF.

This chain joins TRBV2 and TRBJ1-3, with D possibly matching TRBD1 (5 bases). Trimming left V 3 bases short and J 2 bases short, with 11 bases between. CDR3 length: 15 amino acids. Germline CDR1 is SNHLY and CDR2 is FYNNEI. Written as DNA, the CDR3 is TGTGCCAGCAGTGAGCCAGGGAAGACTGGAAACACCATATATTTT. Amino acid sequence: CASSEPGKTGNTIYF. The complete variable domain, with remaining parts taken from reference TRBV2 and TRBJ1-3, reads EPEVTQTPSHQVTQMGQEVILRCVPISNHLYFYWYRQILGQKVEFLVSFYNNEISEKSEIFDDQFSVERPDGSNFTLKIRSTKLEDSAMYFCASSEPGKTGNTIYFGEGSWLTVV.

The chain uses TRBV2 and TRBJ1-4; D may be TRBD1 (6 bases). Trimming took 6 bases from V and 7 from J, leaving 9 bases between them. Germline CDR1 SNHLY, CDR2 FYNNEI. This CDR3 is 12 amino acids long. CDR3 nucleotide sequence: TGTGCCAGCAGGAACAGGGTTGAAAAACTGTTTTTT. It is translated as CASRNRVEKLFF.

The chain has TRBV19 and TRBJ1-1, with 7 bases matching TRBD1. Per germline, CDR1 LNHDA and CDR2 SQIVND (reference sequence). Germline trimming cut 7 bases from V and 1 base from J; bases unmatched to any gene: 6. This CDR3 has 14 residues. Here the CDR3 reads CASKPGQPNTEAFF. The DNA for the CDR3 is TGTGCCAGTAAGCCGGGACAGCCGAACACTGAAGCTTTCTTT.

The rearrangement uses TRBV4-1 and TRBJ2-1, with TRBD2 identical over 9 bases. Germline CDR1 and CDR2: MGHRA and YSYEKL. Trimming removed 0 bases from V and 6 bases from J; junction bases left unmatched: 9. This CDR3 is 17 amino acids long. The CDR3 loop is CASSQEGIAGVSNEQFF. The CDR3 nucleotides are TGCGCCAGCAGCCAAGAGGGGATAGCGGGAGTTAGCAATGAGCAGTTCTTC.

In the case of this clone: A junction end diverges from the germline sequence, so it may reflect a read error. The V gene is TRBV15, the J gene TRBJ2-7; tentative D call: TRBD1 (5 bases). This CDR3 has 14 amino acids. Germline V gene data show CDR1 as LNHNV and CDR2 as YYDKDF (reference sequence). In nucleotides, the CDR3 is TGTGCCACCAGCGGAGACAGTTCTTACTACGAGCAGTACTTC. Its translation: CATSGDSSYYEQYF.

The V gene is TRBV2, the J gene TRBJ1-6, with 7 nucleotides matching TRBD1. Losses at the gene ends were 6 bases for V and 6 bases for J; bases not matched to a gene: 11. Per the germline V gene, CDR1 is SNHLY and CDR2 is FYNNEI. The CDR3 length is 16 residues. CDR3 protein: CASSLTDRTINSPLHF. The CDR3 bases are TGTGCCAGCAGCCTGACGGACAGGACCATTAATTCACCCCTCCACTTT.

The chain employs TRBV30 and TRBJ1-3; tentative D call: TRBD1 (5 bases). CDR1 and CDR2 (germline): GTSNPN, SVGIG (reference sequence). This CDR3 is 14 amino acids long. V was trimmed by 3 bases and J by 2 bases, leaving 11 bases between them. This CDR3 reads CAWRRTSTGNTIYF. The CDR3 DNA reads as TGTGCCTGGAGAAGGACAAGCACTGGAAACACCATATATTTT.

This chain joins TRBV18 and TRBJ2-7; TRBD1 matches at 7 bases. CDR1 is KGHSH, CDR2 LQKENI, per germline. The junction had 8 bases not matched to a gene; V was cut back by 6 bases and J by 3 bases. The CDR3 totals 14 residues. CDR3 DNA sequence: TGTGCCAGCTCCCCCCCGGACAGGCTCTACGAGCAGTACTTC. Translation: CASSPPDRLYEQYF.

The V and J genes are TRBV19 and TRBJ2-1, with TRBD2 matching over 12 bases. Per the germline V gene, CDR1 is LNHDA and CDR2 is SQIVND (reference sequence). The CDR3 has 15 amino acids. After removal of 5 bases from V and 7 bases from J, the junction contained 6 bases not matched to a gene. Here the CDR3 DNA reads TGTGCCAGTAGTTTAACTAGCGGGAGGTTAAATGAGCAGTTCTTC. Translation: CASSLTSGRLNEQFF.

The chain joins TRBV4-1 to TRBJ1-5, with D possibly TRBD1 on 5 matching bases. This CDR3 has 13 residues. Germline values: CDR1 MGHRA, CDR2 YSYEKL. Between the trimmed V and J ends, which lost 0 bases and 6 bases, there was a span of 6 bases. The CDR3 reads CASSQEGAQPQHF. In nucleotides, the CDR3 is TGCGCCAGCAGCCAAGAAGGGGCTCAGCCCCAGCATTTT.

The V and J genes are TRBV5-1 and TRBJ1-2; 7 nucleotides line up with TRBD1. The CDR3 length is 18 residues. Germline V CDR1 and CDR2: SGHRS, YFSETQ. V lost 1 base and J lost 4; bases outside the gene matches: 16. CDR3 residues: CASSLLHNGRQGFYGYTF. The CDR3 DNA reads TGCGCCAGCAGCTTGCTTCACAATGGGCGACAGGGCTTCTATGGCTACACCTTC.

V is TRBV27 and J is TRBJ2-7; 12 bases align to TRBD2. The germline V gene encodes CDR1 MNHEY and CDR2 SMNVEV (reference sequence). The V gene end was trimmed by 5 bases and the J gene end by 5 bases; junction bases not matched to a gene: 7. The CDR3 length is 15 residues. The CDR3 protein is CASSPSSGRAHEQYF. CDR3 sequence (DNA): TGTGCCAGCAGTCCGTCTAGCGGGAGGGCCCACGAGCAGTACTTC.

This rearrangement joins TRBV28 to TRBJ1-5; weak D call: TRBD1 (5 bases). Per germline, CDR1 MDHEN and CDR2 SYDVKM. Trimming shortened V by 6 bases and J by 0 bases, and 12 bases separated the two germline ends. The length of the CDR3 is 15 residues. CDR3 nucleotides: TGTGCCAGCAGAACAGGAACCTATAGCAATCAGCCCCAGCATTTT. It is translated as CASRTGTYSNQPQHF.

The chain joins TRBV6-6 to TRBJ2-7; D gene unclear. The germline V gene has CDR1 MNHNY and CDR2 SVGAGI (reference sequence). CDR3 length: 14 amino acids. V lost 0 bases and J lost 0, with 6 bases in between. The CDR3 is CASSYSLLSYEQYF. The CDR3 DNA follows: TGTGCCAGCAGTTACTCCCTCCTCTCCTACGAGCAGTACTTC.

This rearrangement joins TRBV5-1 to TRBJ2-2; TRBD2 matches 13 bases. This CDR3 comprises 15 residues. Per germline, CDR1 SGHRS and CDR2 YFSETQ. Trimming at V came to 4 bases and at J to 6 bases, leaving 3 bases not matched to a gene. CDR3 nucleotides: TGCGCCAGCAGCCGGGGGACTAGCGGGGCCGGGGAGCTGTTTTTT. This codes for CASSRGTSGAGELFF.

Details on this clone: An end of the junction differs from the germline gene, which may be a read error. The rearrangement links TRBV4-1 to TRBJ2-3; 10 bases are a match to TRBD2. This CDR3 is 14 amino acids long. Per the germline V gene, CDR1 is MGHRA and CDR2 is YSYEKL. The CDR3 bases are TGCGCCAGCAGCCAAGACATGGCGGCTAGCGGGAGCATCTTT. It codes for CASSQDMAASGSIF.

V is TRBV9 and J is TRBJ2-7, with 11 bases that match TRBD2. The CDR3 totals 14 residues. CDR1 and CDR2 (germline): SGDLS, YYNGEE. With V trimmed by 2 bases and J by 2 bases, 0 bases remained unmatched. CDR3 in amino acids: CASSVSGRAYEQYF. The CDR3 nucleotides are TGTGCCAGCAGCGTTAGCGGGAGGGCCTACGAGCAGTACTTC.